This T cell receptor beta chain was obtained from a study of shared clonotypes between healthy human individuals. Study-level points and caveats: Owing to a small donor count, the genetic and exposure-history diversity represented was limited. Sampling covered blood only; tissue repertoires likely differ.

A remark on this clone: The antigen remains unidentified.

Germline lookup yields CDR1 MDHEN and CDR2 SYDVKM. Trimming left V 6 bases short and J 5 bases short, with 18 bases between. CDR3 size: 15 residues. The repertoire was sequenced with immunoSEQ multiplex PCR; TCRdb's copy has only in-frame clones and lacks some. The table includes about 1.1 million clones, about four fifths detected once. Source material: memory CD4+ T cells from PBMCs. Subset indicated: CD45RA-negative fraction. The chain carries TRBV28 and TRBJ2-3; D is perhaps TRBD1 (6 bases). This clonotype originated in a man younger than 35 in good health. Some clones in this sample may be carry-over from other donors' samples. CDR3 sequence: CASSEARGRGDTQYF. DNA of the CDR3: TGTGCCAGCAGCGAAGCCAGGGGCCGAGGAGATACGCAGTATTTT.